The clone carrying this T cell receptor beta chain was detected only a few times. The antigen is undetermined. The data were obtained in a study of T-cell memory formation after mild COVID-19. The study, taken as a whole, reports: For second-wave clones that peaked at day 37, SARS-CoV-2 specificity went unverified. Pre-infection memory contained some responding clones, which suggested that cross-reactive memory had joined.

Losses at the gene ends were 4 bases for V and 6 bases for J; bases not matched to a gene: 11. The CDR3 is 16 amino acids. Germline CDR1 reads LNHNV; CDR2 reads YYDKDF (reference sequence). From the 5' RACE reads, TCRdb called clonotypes with MiXCR, one entry per CDR3 protein. The profile shows about 400,000 distinct CDR3 sequences, under 20% of them singletons. The chain is built from TRBV15 and TRBJ2-1; TRBD1 matches at 8 bases. The sample consisted of PBMCs or a T cell subset sorted from them (not recorded which). The TCR sequence derives from a man younger than 35 who had mild COVID-19 (a few samples of this study predate the infection). Cell type and time point are not known. The CDR3 sequence: CATSKLPGQAINEQFF. The CDR3 DNA follows: TGTGCCACCAGCAAGTTACCGGGACAGGCGATCAATGAGCAGTTCTTC.